This entry lists 32 T cell receptor beta chains sequenced from one sample in a study of regulatory T cells in long-lasting Graves disease. Library construction for TCR beta used iRepertoire HTBI primers and Arm-PCR of CDR3 regions. One entry per CDR3 protein results from TCRdb running MiXCR on the multiplex PCR reads. Here the sample spans a few hundred thousand distinct CDR3 sequences, about a quarter being singletons. Sample time point: persistent/refractory GD, antithyroid drugs over 5 years with positive TRAb. PBMCs provided the RNA from which the TCR library was made. This material consisted of peripheral blood mononuclear cells (PBMCs), taken when the disease was refractory, from a patient treated with antithyroid drugs. These receptor sequences come from a female donor with Graves disease.

This clonotype was seen a few times. The chain uses TRBV20-1 and TRBJ1-1; D remains ambiguous. The CDR3 totals 13 residues. Germline CDR1 and CDR2: DFQATT and SNEGSKA (reference sequence). V was pared by 3 bases and J by 4 bases, with 12 bases between. Here the CDR3 reads CSASKDGVTEAFF. The CDR3 coding sequence is TGCAGTGCTAGTAAGGACGGTGTCACTGAAGCTTTCTTT.

This clonotype was observed a handful of times. The rearrangement links TRBV11-2 to TRBJ2-5; possible D gene TRBD1, 6 bases. With the DNA end fitting TRBJ2-1 better, the J assignment may be wrong. This CDR3 region has 13 residues. CDR1 and CDR2 from the germline V gene are SGHAT and FQNNGV. CDR3 DNA: TGTGCCAGCAGCTTCCATGAGGGGGATGAGCAGTTCTTC. It codes for CASSFHEGDEQFF.

At least ten counts were recorded for this clonotype. V and J are TRBV12-3 or TRBV12-4 and TRBJ2-7; D may be TRBD2 (5 bases). The CDR3 consists of 14 residues. V was trimmed by 3 bases and J by 1 base, leaving 10 bases between them. CDR3 DNA: TGTGCCAGCAGTTTTATTTCGGGGTCCTACGAGCAGTACTTC. This codes for CASSFISGSYEQYF.

This clonotype appeared a few times. V and J are TRBV18 and TRBJ1-1, with a weak D call TRBD1 (6 bases). V was cut by 8 bases and J by 5 bases, with 18 bases left in between. The CDR3 extends over 14 amino acids. Germline CDR1 and CDR2: KGHSH and LQKENI. The CDR3 DNA sequence: TGTGCCAGCAGTTTACAGGGTGGATCGACTGAAGCTTTCTTT. This gives the protein CASSLQGGSTEAFF.

The chain couples TRBV14 to TRBJ1-2; 7 positions agree with TRBD1. V lost 2 bases to trimming and J lost 7 bases; unmatched junction nucleotides: 10. Per germline, CDR1 SGHDN and CDR2 FVKESK. CDR3 length: 15 amino acids. The CDR3 is CASSQYRGQSTGYTF. In DNA, the CDR3 is TGTGCCAGCAGCCAATACAGGGGACAGTCGACTGGCTACACCTTC. The whole variable domain, remainder taken from reference TRBV14 and TRBJ1-2, is EAGVTQFPSHSVIEKGQTVTLRCDPISGHDNLYWYRRVMGKEIKFLLHFVKESKQDESGMPNNRFLAERTGGTYSTLKVQPAELEDSGVYFCASSQYRGQSTGYTFGSGTRLTVV.

This chain links TRBV5-1 with TRBJ1-1; a weak D match, TRBD1 (5 bases). Germline values: CDR1 SGHRS, CDR2 YFSETQ. V was pared by 3 bases and J by 3 bases, with 18 bases between. This CDR3 contains 16 residues. As DNA, the CDR3 is TGCGCCAGCAGCTCGGTAGGCAGGGTAAGGGACACTGAAGCTTTCTTT. Its translation: CASSSVGRVRDTEAFF.

This chain joins TRBV11-1 and TRBJ1-1; D unclear. Trimming pared 1 base from V and 6 bases from J, leaving 12 bases between. Germline V gene lookup returns CDR1 SGHAT and CDR2 FQDESV (reference sequence). CDR3 size: 14 residues. The CDR3: CASSLVLGDAEAFF. Written as DNA, the CDR3 is TGTGCCAGCAGCTTAGTTTTAGGTGACGCTGAAGCTTTCTTT.

This clonotype occurred a few times. The rearrangement uses TRBV5-5 and TRBJ2-7; 7 bases align to TRBD1. V lost 1 base and J lost 3; bases outside the gene matches: 7. CDR1 SGHKS and CDR2 YYEKEE come from the germline V gene (reference sequence). The CDR3 is 15 residues long. The DNA of the CDR3 is TGTGCCAGCAGCTTGTACAGGGGAATGGACTACGAGCAGTACTTC. This encodes CASSLYRGMDYEQYF.

The CDR3 sequence: CATSGATAPNYGYTF. CDR3 nucleotides: TGTGCCACCAGCGGCGCAACGGCCCCAAACTATGGCTACACCTTC. The rearrangement joins TRBV15 to TRBJ1-2; D call uncertain. CDR3 size: 15 residues. V was shortened by 5 bases and J by 2 bases, with 15 bases between the two germline ends. From germline, CDR1 is LNHNV and CDR2 YYDKDF (reference sequence).

The chain carries TRBV30 and TRBJ2-7; tentatively, D is TRBD1 (6 bases). The ends were cut back, 3 bases at V and 7 bases at J, with 10 bases in the middle. The CDR3 is made up of 11 amino acids. The germline CDR1 and CDR2 sequences are GTSNPN and SVGIG (reference sequence). DNA for the CDR3: TGTGCCTGGAGCATAGGGGGAGAGCAGTACTTC. Its translation: CAWSIGGEQYF.

Written as DNA, the CDR3 is TGTGCCAGCAGTGAGACTAGCGGGGACACAGATACGCAGTATTTT. This sequence encodes CASSETSGDTDTQYF. The rearrangement uses TRBV6-1 and TRBJ2-3; 11 nucleotides align to TRBD2. V lost 3 bases, J lost 2 bases, and 1 base stayed unmatched. Germline assignment: CDR1 MNHNS and CDR2 SASEGT. This CDR3 is 15 amino acids long.

There are many counts of this clonotype. This chain uses TRBV28 with TRBJ1-2, with D possibly being TRBD1 (5 bases). The CDR3 runs 12 residues. The V end lost 3 bases, the J end lost 7 bases, and 9 bases lay between the germline ends. Germline CDR1 MDHEN, CDR2 SYDVKM. This CDR3 is CASSFQRGGYTF. The CDR3, as DNA: TGTGCCAGCAGTTTTCAAAGGGGTGGCTACACCTTC.

The gene calls are TRBV20-1 and TRBJ2-7, with TRBD1 as a possible D gene (5 bases). Trimming took 0 bases from V and 0 from J, leaving 12 bases between them. CDR1 is DFQATT and CDR2 is SNEGSKA in the germline V gene (reference sequence). The CDR3 length is 15 residues. In nucleotides, the CDR3 is TGCAGTGCTAGAGATCGGACATTACTCTCCTACGAGCAGTACTTC. It yields the protein CSARDRTLLSYEQYF.

Concerning this clonotype: A much more abundant neighbour one base away suggests this may be a read error. The chain links TRBV20-1 to TRBJ2-2, with D possibly being TRBD2 (6 bases). CDR1 DFQATT and CDR2 SNEGSKA come from the germline V gene (reference sequence). The CDR3 covers 15 residues. Between the trimmed V and J ends, which lost 4 bases and 1 base, there was a span of 13 bases. For the CDR3, the DNA is TGCAGTGCTATCGGAGGGACTGGGAACACCGGGGAGCTGTTTTTT. It is translated as CSAIGGTGNTGELFF.

The gene calls are TRBV24-1 and TRBJ1-5; perhaps TRBD1 as D (6 bases). CDR3 length equals 16 residues. The V gene's germline CDR1 is KGHDR and CDR2 SFDVKD. V dropped 3 bases and J dropped 3 bases, with 14 bases sitting between them. The CDR3 loop reads CATSDKDQGINQPQHF. DNA for the CDR3: TGTGCCACCAGTGATAAGGACCAGGGGATCAATCAGCCCCAGCATTTT.

The table lists this clonotype with many counts. The chain employs TRBV28 and TRBJ2-2; maybe TRBD1 (5 bases). V gave up 6 bases and J gave up 7 bases, with 9 bases separating them. The CDR3 consists of 12 residues. Germline-derived CDR1 and CDR2 are MDHEN and SYDVKM. For the CDR3, the DNA is TGTGCCAGCAGCTTAGGGGTCGGGGAGCTGTTTTTT. It is translated as CASSLGVGELFF.

This clonotype was picked up a small number of times. The chain joins TRBV6-9 to TRBJ2-7; 7 nucleotides align to TRBD2. Per germline, CDR1 MNHGY and CDR2 SVAAGI. CDR3 size: 15 residues. J lost 3 bases, V lost 3 bases, and 8 bases had no gene match. The CDR3 is CASSYWRAGLYEQYF. In DNA form, the CDR3 reads TGTGCCAGCAGTTACTGGCGAGCGGGGCTCTACGAGCAGTACTTC.

On this clonotype: A read error may be the cause here, since a much bigger clone is one base away. V is TRBV2 and J is TRBJ1-2, with D possibly matching TRBD1 (6 bases). The CDR3 is made up of 12 amino acids. CDR1 is SNHLY and CDR2 is FYNNEI in the germline V gene. With 6 bases removed from V and 6 bases from J, the gap between germline ends came to 11 bases. The CDR3 loop reads CASRTDSHGYTF. CDR3 coding DNA: TGTGCCAGCAGGACGGACAGCCATGGCTACACCTTC.

This clonotype occurred a few times. The gene calls are TRBV24-1 and TRBJ2-3, with 16 bases fitting TRBD2. In germline, CDR1 is KGHDR, CDR2 SFDVKD. V lost 4 bases, J lost 10 bases, and 4 bases stayed unmatched. The CDR3 consists of 15 residues. CDR3 in amino acids: CATSDRGTSGRAQYF. In DNA, the CDR3 is TGTGCCACCAGTGACCGAGGGACTAGCGGGAGGGCGCAGTATTTT.

The chain carries TRBV20-1 and TRBJ2-1, with a weak D call TRBD2 (5 bases). The V end lost 0 bases, the J end lost 6 bases, and 18 bases lay between the germline ends. This CDR3 region has 16 residues. Germline lookup yields CDR1 DFQATT and CDR2 SNEGSKA (reference sequence). The CDR3 is CSARDLGVGPGNEQFF. The CDR3 DNA reads TGCAGTGCTAGAGATCTCGGGGTAGGGCCCGGCAATGAGCAGTTCTTC.

This clonotype was seen only a few times. V usage is TRBV6-2 or TRBV6-3 and J usage is TRBJ1-5, with no clear D. Trimming removed 6 bases from V and 0 bases from J, with 9 bases in between. This CDR3 has 14 amino acids. CDR1 is MNHEY, CDR2 SVGEGT, per germline. The CDR3 sequence: CASRRPDSNQPQHF. As DNA, the CDR3 is TGTGCCAGCAGGAGACCCGATAGCAATCAGCCCCAGCATTTT.

Details on this clonotype: This may arise from a read error, as a much more abundant clone is one base away. This chain connects TRBV12-3 or TRBV12-4 to TRBJ2-7; D not certain. This CDR3 contains 13 residues. The DNA for the CDR3 is TGTGCCAGCAGTTTACAAGAATCCTACAAGCAGTACTTC. Its translation is CASSLQESYKQYF.

The chain carries TRBV28 and TRBJ2-3; TRBD1 matches at 9 bases. This CDR3 has 15 amino acids. The germline V gene encodes CDR1 MDHEN and CDR2 SYDVKM. After removal of 5 bases from V and 4 bases from J, the junction contained 7 bases not matched to a gene. The CDR3 DNA sequence: TGTGCCAGCAGTCCGGACAGGGGAGGCGCAGATACGCAGTATTTT. This codes for CASSPDRGGADTQYF.

For this clonotype: A read error may explain this, as a much larger clone is one base away. The DNA for the CDR3 is TGTGCCAGCAGTTCGCGGGAGGGTTACGAGCAGTACTTC. Its protein product is CASSSREGYEQYF. The chain combines TRBV28 with TRBJ2-7, with 9 nucleotides matching TRBD2. Trimming cost V 4 bases and J 4 bases; bases outside gene matches: 2. The CDR3 sequence is 13 residues long. CDR1 and CDR2 (germline): MDHEN, SYDVKM.

This clonotype was counted ten times or more. The J gene is TRBJ2-7, the V gene TRBV20-1; 9 bases agree with TRBD2. The V segment lost 1 base and the J segment 3 bases; nucleotides outside the gene matches: 7. Per germline, CDR1 DFQATT and CDR2 SNEGSKA (reference sequence). The CDR3 covers 15 residues. CDR3 bases: TGCAGTGCTAGAGGAGGGGCTAGCGGGATCTACGAGCAGTACTTC. Protein sequence: CSARGGASGIYEQYF.

V usage is TRBV19 and J usage is TRBJ1-1; weak D call: TRBD1 (5 bases). The germline V gene encodes CDR1 LNHDA and CDR2 SQIVND (reference sequence). The CDR3 spans 11 residues. Trimming removed 10 bases from V and 4 bases from J, with 10 bases in between. The CDR3 protein is CATRGSTEAFF. The CDR3, as DNA: TGTGCCACTCGGGGGAGCACTGAAGCTTTCTTT.

The chain joins TRBV15 to TRBJ2-2; 8 nucleotides align to TRBD1. CDR3 size: 21 residues. Germline loops: CDR1 LNHNV, CDR2 YYDKDF (reference sequence). Trimming took 0 bases from V and 4 from J; bases not matched to a gene: 19. The CDR3 here is CATSRDRGTAGGLRGTGELFF. Written as DNA, the CDR3 is TGTGCCACCAGCAGAGATAGGGGAACCGCAGGGGGCCTCCGAGGCACCGGGGAGCTGTTTTTT.

This clonotype was observed at least ten times. V usage is TRBV15 and J usage is TRBJ1-1; possibly TRBD1 for D (5 bases). Trimming stripped 1 base from V and 0 bases from J, with 9 bases between. The CDR3 is 15 residues long. Looked up from germline, CDR1 is LNHNV and CDR2 is YYDKDF (reference sequence). The CDR3 bases are TGTGCCACCAGCAGAGGGGCAGGGATGAACACTGAAGCTTTCTTT. Amino acids: CATSRGAGMNTEAFF.

The CDR3 DNA reads as TGTGCCAGCAGCGGGTTAAAGGGTGGGGGTGAGCAGTTCTTC. Its protein is CASSGLKGGGEQFF. This chain connects TRBV11-2 to TRBJ2-1, with D perhaps given as TRBD1 or TRBD2 (5 bases each). With 5 bases removed from V and 9 bases from J, the gap between germline ends came to 17 bases. The CDR3 consists of 14 residues. Germline values: CDR1 SGHAT, CDR2 FQNNGV. The whole variable domain, remainder taken from reference TRBV11-2 and TRBJ2-1, is EAGVAQSPRYKIIEKRQSVAFWCNPISGHATLYWYQQILGQGPKLLIQFQNNGVVDDSQLPKDRFSAERLKGVDSTLKIQPAKLEDSAVYLCASSGLKGGGEQFFGPGTRLTVL.

Many counts were recorded for this clonotype. The J gene is TRBJ1-2, the V gene TRBV2; D remains unclear. CDR1 and CDR2 (germline): SNHLY, FYNNEI. Trimming pared 7 bases from V and 8 bases from J, leaving 14 bases between. This CDR3 contains 12 residues. The CDR3 bases are TGTGCCAGCATGCTGGAGACTCTGGGCTACACCTTC. As protein: CASMLETLGYTF. The full variable domain, with the rest looked up from reference TRBV2 and TRBJ1-2, is EPEVTQTPSHQVTQMGQEVILRCVPISNHLYFYWYRQILGQKVEFLVSFYNNEISEKSEIFDDQFSVERPDGSNFTLKIRSTKLEDSAMYFCASMLETLGYTFGSGTRLTVV.

Only a few counts were recorded for this clonotype. This chain connects TRBV20-1 to TRBJ2-5; D gene uncertain. Near its end, the DNA agrees better with TRBJ2-7, so the J call may be wrong. The CDR3 is 15 amino acids. CDR1 and CDR2 from the germline V gene are DFQATT and SNEGSKA (reference sequence). The CDR3 loop is CSASDFRERLYEQYF. CDR3 bases: TGCAGTGCTAGTGATTTCAGAGAAAGACTCTACGAGCAGTACTTC.

The genes are TRBV12-3 or TRBV12-4 and TRBJ1-5; 9 bases fit TRBD1. V gave up 5 bases and J gave up 7 bases; unmatched junction bases: 9. CDR3 length: 15 amino acids. DNA for the CDR3: TGTGCCAGCAGTCTTCGGACAGGGGTAGTCCAGCCCCAGCATTTT. The encoded protein is CASSLRTGVVQPQHF.